A single sample gave rise to the 14 T cell receptor beta chains below, sequenced in a study of shared clonotypes between healthy human individuals. Naive CD8 cells lacked CD45RO and underwent positive selection for CCR7, leaving out terminally differentiated effector memory CD45RA+ cells. Measured with immunoSEQ multiplex PCR; TCRdb has only the in-frame clones, and not every one. The table records about 750,000 clones, 80% to 95% of them present only once. Sequenced: naive CD8+ T cells sorted from blood. The receptors here all came from a man between 25 and 39 years old in good health.

The chain employs TRBV7-9 and TRBJ2-1; 13 bases fit TRBD2. Germline assignment: CDR1 SEHNR and CDR2 FQNEAQ (reference sequence). The CDR3 sequence is 16 residues long. The J segment lost 8 bases and the V segment lost 1 base, leaving 5 bases of the junction unmatched. The CDR3 loop is CASSLGGLAGDDEQFF. CDR3 sequence (DNA): TGTGCCAGCAGCTTAGGAGGACTAGCGGGAGACGATGAGCAGTTCTTC.

V gene TRBV10-3 combines with J gene TRBJ2-2, with no clear D. The V gene's germline CDR1 is ENHRY and CDR2 SYGVKD. The CDR3 is made up of 13 amino acids. V lost 3 bases to trimming and J lost 1 base, with 3 bases between them. The CDR3 sequence is CAISDRNTGELFF. DNA of the CDR3: TGTGCCATCAGTGACAGGAACACCGGGGAGCTGTTTTTT.

The chain uses TRBV7-9 and TRBJ1-3, with a possible D match to TRBD1 (6 bases). The CDR3 length is 15 residues. The ends were cut back, 5 bases at V and 0 bases at J, with 11 bases in the middle. Germline V lookup: CDR1 SEHNR, CDR2 FQNEAQ (reference sequence). CDR3: CASSRVRGSGNTIYF. Here the CDR3 DNA reads TGTGCCAGCAGCAGAGTCAGGGGCTCTGGAAACACCATATATTTT.

The V gene is TRBV19, the J gene TRBJ2-7; D is perhaps TRBD1 (5 bases). CDR3 length: 15 residues. The ends were cut back, 1 base at V and 3 bases at J, with 13 bases in the middle. Germline V lookup: CDR1 LNHDA, CDR2 SQIVND (reference sequence). The CDR3 here is CASSIGQGTIYEQYF. CDR3 nucleotides: TGTGCCAGTAGTATAGGTCAGGGAACAATCTACGAGCAGTACTTC.

The chain combines TRBV25-1 with TRBJ2-7; D is unclear. V was trimmed by 3 bases and J by 2 bases, leaving 17 bases between them. CDR3 length: 16 amino acids. Germline V gene lookup returns CDR1 MGHDK and CDR2 SYGVNS. CDR3 nucleotide sequence: TGTGCCAGCAGTGATGATGGTGGCTCCCGTCCCTACGAGCAGTACTTC. Encoded protein: CASSDDGGSRPYEQYF.

The chain is built from TRBV4-2 and TRBJ2-7, with 14 bases identical to TRBD2. Germline values: CDR1 LGHNA, CDR2 YNFKEQ. The CDR3 has 18 amino acids. V was pared by 0 bases and J by 5 bases, with 9 bases of the junction left unmatched. In DNA, the CDR3 is TGTGCCAGCAGCCAAGATCTGGGGACTAGCGGGAGTAGCGACGAGCAGTACTTC. Translation: CASSQDLGTSGSSDEQYF.

The chain joins TRBV28 to TRBJ2-7, with TRBD2 matching 9 bases. This CDR3 has 19 residues. The V and J ends lost 3 bases and 0 bases, in that order; junction bases with no gene match: 15. The V gene's germline CDR1 is MDHEN and CDR2 SYDVKM. CDR3 sequence: CASSLGLAGSSQPSYEQYF. In DNA form, the CDR3 reads TGTGCCAGCAGTTTGGGGCTAGCGGGATCTTCACAACCCTCCTACGAGCAGTACTTC.

The chain combines TRBV30 with TRBJ2-7, with 9 bases identical to TRBD1. Per the germline V gene, CDR1 is GTSNPN and CDR2 is SVGIG (reference sequence). There are 13 residues in the CDR3. The junction had 5 bases not matched to a gene; V was cut back by 3 bases and J by 5 bases. The CDR3 DNA sequence: TGTGCCTGGAGCCGACAGGGGGTGGACGAGCAGTACTTC. Its translation: CAWSRQGVDEQYF.

This clone was recorded only once. This rearrangement joins TRBV5-5 to TRBJ1-1; 7 bases are shared with TRBD1. This CDR3 has 14 residues. Germline CDR1 SGHKS, CDR2 YYEKEE (reference sequence). V trimming: 4 bases; J trimming: 6 bases; junction bases outside the gene matches: 9. The CDR3 nucleotides read TGTGCCAGCAGCGAACGGACAGGAGGATCTGAAGCTTTCTTT. As protein: CASSERTGGSEAFF.

The chain is built from TRBV12-5 and TRBJ2-7; D unresolved. The CDR3 extends over 17 amino acids. Germline lookup yields CDR1 LGHNT and CDR2 FRNRAP. Trimming pared 1 base from V and 2 bases from J, leaving 18 bases between. The CDR3 loop reads CASGLAPPGPGPYEQYF. The CDR3 DNA is TGTGCTAGTGGTTTGGCCCCTCCGGGCCCTGGCCCCTACGAGCAGTACTTC.

This chain uses TRBV9 with TRBJ2-7; 8 bases line up with TRBD2. This CDR3 has 15 amino acids. CDR1 is SGDLS and CDR2 is YYNGEE in the germline V gene. V dropped 0 bases and J dropped 5; count of bases not matched to a gene: 7. The DNA for the CDR3 is TGTGCCAGCAGCGTAGGGAGCGGGAGCTCGAACGAGCAGTACTTC. This gives the protein CASSVGSGSSNEQYF.

The chain links TRBV7-9 to TRBJ2-7; D not certain. The CDR3 length is 16 residues. Germline CDR1 and CDR2: SEHNR and FQNEAQ (reference sequence). Trimming removed 1 base from V and 3 bases from J, with 16 bases in between. The CDR3 DNA is TGTGCCAGCAGCTTAGTATCGGGTCAGGAATTCTACGAGCAGTACTTC. Translation gives CASSLVSGQEFYEQYF.

The chain joins TRBV4-3 to TRBJ2-7; D not certain. The germline CDR1 and CDR2 sequences are LGHNA and YSLEER. V was pared by 1 base and J by 0 bases, with 7 bases between. This CDR3 has 14 residues. Here the CDR3 DNA reads TGCGCCAGCAGCCAAGGACTGATCTCCTACGAGCAGTACTTC. Translation gives CASSQGLISYEQYF.

This clone was seen only once. The chain couples TRBV28 to TRBJ2-5; TRBD1 matches 12 bases. Trimming removed 3 bases from V and 4 bases from J; junction bases left unmatched: 6. CDR1 and CDR2 from the germline V gene are MDHEN and SYDVKM. The CDR3 has 16 residues. In DNA, the CDR3 is TGTGCCAGCAGTTTCGGGACAGGGGGCGCATTAGAGACCCAGTACTTC. Its translation is CASSFGTGGALETQYF. Looking up the rest from reference TRBV28 and TRBJ2-5 gives the full variable domain: DVKVTQSSRYLVKRTGEKVFLECVQDMDHENMFWYRQDPGLGLRLIYFSYDVKMKEKGDIPEGYSVSREKKERFSLILESASTNQTSMYLCASSFGTGGALETQYFGPGTRLLVL.